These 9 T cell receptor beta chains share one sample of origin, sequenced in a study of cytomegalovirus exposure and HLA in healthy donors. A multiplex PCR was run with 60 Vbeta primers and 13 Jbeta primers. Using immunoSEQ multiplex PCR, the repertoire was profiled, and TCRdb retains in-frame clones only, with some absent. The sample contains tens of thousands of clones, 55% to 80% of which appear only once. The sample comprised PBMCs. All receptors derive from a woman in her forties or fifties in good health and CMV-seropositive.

As DNA, the CDR3 is TGTGCCACCAGGGGGCAGGCCTCCTACAATGAGCAGTTCTTC. Translation: CATRGQASYNEQFF. This sequence joins TRBV15 and TRBJ2-1; D is possibly TRBD1 (5 bases). The germline V and J ends were trimmed by 6 bases and 0 bases, with 9 bases remaining between them. The length of the CDR3 is 14 residues. Germline lookup yields CDR1 LNHNV and CDR2 YYDKDF (reference sequence). The variable domain in full, with the rest retrieved from reference TRBV15 and TRBJ2-1, is DAMVIQNPRYQVTQFGKPVTLSCSQTLNHNVMYWYQQKSSQAPKLLFHYYDKDFNNEADTPDNFQSRRPNTSFCFLDIRSPGLGDTAMYLCATRGQASYNEQFFGPGTRLTVL.

The CDR3 reads CASSQWGQGASIRTDTQYF. The CDR3 nucleotides read TGTGCCAGCAGCCAATGGGGACAGGGGGCGTCCATCAGGACAGATACGCAGTATTTT. The chain links TRBV14 to TRBJ2-3; 12 nucleotides align to TRBD1. Trimming removed 2 bases from V and 3 bases from J; junction bases left unmatched: 12. The CDR3 is 19 amino acids. Germline V gene sequence: CDR1 SGHDN, CDR2 FVKESK.

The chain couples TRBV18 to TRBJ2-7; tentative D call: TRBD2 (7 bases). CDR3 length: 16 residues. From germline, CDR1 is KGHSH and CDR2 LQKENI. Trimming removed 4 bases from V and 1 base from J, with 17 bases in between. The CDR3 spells CASSRGGVGESYEQYF. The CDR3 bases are TGTGCCAGCTCACGAGGGGGGGTAGGGGAGTCCTACGAGCAGTACTTC.

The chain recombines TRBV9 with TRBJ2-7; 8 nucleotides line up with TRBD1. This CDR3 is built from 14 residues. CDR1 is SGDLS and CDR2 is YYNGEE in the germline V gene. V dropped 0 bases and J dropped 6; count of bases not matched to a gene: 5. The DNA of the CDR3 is TGTGCCAGCAGCGTAGGGACAGGGTTCGCCGAGCAGTACTTC. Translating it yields CASSVGTGFAEQYF.

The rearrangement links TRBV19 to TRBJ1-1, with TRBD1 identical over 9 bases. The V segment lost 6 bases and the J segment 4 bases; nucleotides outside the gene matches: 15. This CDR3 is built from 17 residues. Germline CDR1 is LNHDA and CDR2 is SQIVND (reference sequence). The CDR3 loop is CASRRRTGERGVTEAFF. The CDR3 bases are TGTGCCAGTAGACGTCGGACAGGGGAAAGGGGAGTCACTGAAGCTTTCTTT. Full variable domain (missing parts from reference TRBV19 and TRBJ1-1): DGGITQSPKYLFRKEGQNVTLSCEQNLNHDAMYWYRQDPGQGLRLIYYSQIVNDFQKGDIAEGYSVSREKKESFPLTVTSAQKNPTAFYLCASRRRTGERGVTEAFFGQGTRLTVV.

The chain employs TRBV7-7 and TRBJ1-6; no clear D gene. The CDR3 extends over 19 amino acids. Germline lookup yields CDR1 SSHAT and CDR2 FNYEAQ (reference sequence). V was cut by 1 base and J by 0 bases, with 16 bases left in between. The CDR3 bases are TGTGCCAGCAGCTTAGGGATACCCGGGAAAGGCTCCTATAATTCACCCCTCCACTTT. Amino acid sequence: CASSLGIPGKGSYNSPLHF.

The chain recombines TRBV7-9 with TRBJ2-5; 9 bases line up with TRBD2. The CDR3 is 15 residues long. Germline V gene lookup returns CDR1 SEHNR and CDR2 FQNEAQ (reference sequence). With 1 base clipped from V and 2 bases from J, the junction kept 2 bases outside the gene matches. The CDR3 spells CASSLGAGGQETQYF. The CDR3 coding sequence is TGTGCCAGCAGCTTAGGGGCGGGAGGGCAAGAGACCCAGTACTTC.

The DNA of the CDR3 is TGTGCCAGCAGTTTCAGACAGGGAAGCTCCTACGAGCAGTACTTC. Translation: CASSFRQGSSYEQYF. The chain employs TRBV6-6 and TRBJ2-7; TRBD1 matches 7 bases. V dropped 4 bases and J dropped 0; count of bases not matched to a gene: 6. Germline CDR1 is MNHNY and CDR2 is SVGAGI (reference sequence). This CDR3 region has 15 residues.

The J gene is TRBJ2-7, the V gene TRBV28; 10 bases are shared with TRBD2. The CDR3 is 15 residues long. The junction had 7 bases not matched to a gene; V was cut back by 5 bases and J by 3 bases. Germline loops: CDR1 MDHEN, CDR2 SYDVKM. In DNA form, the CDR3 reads TGTGCCAGCAGTACCCCGGGGACTAGCGTCTACGAGCAGTACTTC. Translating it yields CASSTPGTSVYEQYF. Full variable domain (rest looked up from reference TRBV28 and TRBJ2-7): DVKVTQSSRYLVKRTGEKVFLECVQDMDHENMFWYRQDPGLGLRLIYFSYDVKMKEKGDIPEGYSVSREKKERFSLILESASTNQTSMYLCASSTPGTSVYEQYFGPGTRLTVT.